This passage covers 4 T cell receptor beta chains from one sample sequenced in a study of blood T cell repertoires in COVID-19 (dated by TCRdb to 2018 to 2020). The library was generated by the immunoSEQ multiplex PCR assay. TCRdb provides this immuneACCESS table in a form limited to in-frame rearrangements. Some clones are lacking; in checked studies, under half of them reflect an unresolved V gene, and why the rest are absent is not known. The sample has 120,000 or so clones on record, over 70% of them singletons. The ten largest clones add up to approximately 5.8% of the sample. Sequencing was done on a sample of peripheral blood. Source of these receptors: a man older than 75 with active or convalescent COVID-19.

The J gene is TRBJ1-4, the V gene TRBV6-5; D unclear. The CDR3 has 14 amino acids. Trimming left V 7 bases short and J 8 bases short, with 17 bases between. Germline values: CDR1 MNHEY, CDR2 SVGAGI. The CDR3 spells CASTPGKGREKLFF. The CDR3 DNA follows: TGTGCCAGCACCCCGGGGAAGGGTAGGGAAAAACTGTTTTTT.

CDR3 amino acids: CASSRDRGYTDTQYF. The CDR3 DNA reads as TGTGCCAGCAGCAGGGACAGGGGATACACAGATACGCAGTATTTT. V is TRBV5-6 and J is TRBJ2-3, with 10 nucleotides matching TRBD1. Germline CDR1 SGHDT, CDR2 YYEEEE. This CDR3 contains 15 residues. V was clipped by 4 bases and J by 2 bases; unmatched bases: 4.

V gene TRBV19 combines with J gene TRBJ1-2, with 9 bases that match TRBD1. Germline V gives CDR1 LNHDA, CDR2 SQIVND (reference sequence). The ends lost 6 bases at V and 6 bases at J; junction bases unmatched: 5. The CDR3 is made up of 13 amino acids. Here the CDR3 reads CASSRGQGDGYTF. In nucleotides, the CDR3 is TGTGCCAGTAGCCGGGGACAGGGTGATGGCTACACCTTC. Complete variable domain (other parts from reference TRBV19 and TRBJ1-2): DGGITQSPKYLFRKEGQNVTLSCEQNLNHDAMYWYRQDPGQGLRLIYYSQIVNDFQKGDIAEGYSVSREKKESFPLTVTSAQKNPTAFYLCASSRGQGDGYTFGSGTRLTVV.

This chain joins TRBV6-4 and TRBJ2-1; 9 bases match TRBD1. In germline, CDR1 is MRHNA, CDR2 SNTAGT. V was clipped by 4 bases and J by 7 bases; unmatched bases: 2. The CDR3 has 13 amino acids. CDR3 coding DNA: TGTGCCAGCAGTGGACAGGGGGGGAATGAGCAGTTCTTC. Translated, it gives CASSGQGGNEQFF.